This T cell receptor (beta chain) was sequenced during a study of T cells in narcolepsy. On the study more broadly: Patients with NT1 or NT2 and healthy control donors were enrolled.

Assay: immunoSEQ multiplex PCR; the TCRdb copy retains only in-frame clones and omits some. The sample lists approximately 28,000 clones, more than 75% occurring once. This receptor was taken from a human donor in good health. The material sequenced was memory (CD45RA-) CD4+ T cells from blood.

The CDR3 is CASSTQGSTEAFF. CDR3 nucleotides: TGCGCCAGCAGCACCCAGGGATCTACCGAAGCTTTCTTT. The gene calls are TRBV5-1 and TRBJ1-1, with D maybe TRBD1 (5 bases). Germline-derived CDR1 and CDR2 are SGHRS and YFSETQ. Trimming pared 4 bases from V and 8 bases from J, leaving 15 bases between. This CDR3 has 13 residues.